Listed here is a single T cell receptor (beta chain). This clonotype appeared many times. Its specific antigen is unknown. No base quality values were provided; no much bigger clone lies one nucleotide off. Libraries were constructed by PCR. TCRdb records Illumina HiSeq 2500 as the sequencer. TCR libraries were prepared with molecular barcoding, using unique molecular identifiers to normalize TCRbeta repertoire quantification. TCRdb passed the public sequencing reads through fastp at Q25 and MiXCR, retaining productive beta sequences. Under each unique CDR3 protein, matching rows form one entry showing the most common genes and DNA. The sample table records roughly 20,000 distinct CDR3 sequences; 10% to 15% of these occur just once. Of the sample, approximately 40% is held by the ten largest clones. Deletion took 0 bases off V and 4 bases off J, with a span of 9 bases between the germline ends. From its cysteine to its phenylalanine, the CDR3 spans 14 amino acids. Kept here is only the CDR3 DNA, which spans 42 bases and is read in frame from base 1. Via the germline V gene, CDR1 is SGHRS and CDR2 YFSETQ.

Taken with the paper, the label for time point translates to: day 60 (about 2 months) after transplantation. The sample's treatment or condition label is to be understood as: allogeneic hematopoietic cell transplantation with graft depleted of TCRalphabeta T cells and CD19 B cells. TCRalphabeta/CD19-depleted allogeneic hematopoietic cell grafts were given to the transplant recipients, all of whom were children. This sample is part of a study of T-cell reconstitution after alpha-beta-depleted transplantation in children (dated by TCRdb to 2016 to 2017). A note on the overall study: Using TCR repertoire profiling, the study followed T-cell immune reconstitution in a quantitative way in children after TCRalphabeta/CD19-depleted allogeneic hematopoietic cell transplantation. The paper's findings and limits, for the study overall: In some patients, high TCRbeta diversity at day 60 was attributed to recipient T cells and intrathymic progenitors that had survived conditioning. The apparently early recovery of alphabetaT-cell counts about two months after transplant reportedly depended on only several hundred rapidly expanded clones that came from non-depleted graft cells. Hyperexpanded clone frequencies declined over subsequent months; after one year, T-cell counts and TCRbeta diversity were mostly attributed to newly produced T cells.

This sequence uses TRBV5-1 and TRBJ2-3, with no confident D gene call. This sequence was found in a female patient aged 2-9 years who had a stem cell transplant for congenital amegakaryocytic thrombocytopenia, so the T cells may come from the graft donor. Specimen: PBMCs, mostly from graft donor cells, collected 60 days after TCRalphabeta/CD19-depleted stem cell transplant. The CDR3 amino acid sequence is: CASSLDASPDTQYF. The DNA reads TGCGCCAGCAGCTTGGATGCCAGTCCAGATACGCAGTATTTT.